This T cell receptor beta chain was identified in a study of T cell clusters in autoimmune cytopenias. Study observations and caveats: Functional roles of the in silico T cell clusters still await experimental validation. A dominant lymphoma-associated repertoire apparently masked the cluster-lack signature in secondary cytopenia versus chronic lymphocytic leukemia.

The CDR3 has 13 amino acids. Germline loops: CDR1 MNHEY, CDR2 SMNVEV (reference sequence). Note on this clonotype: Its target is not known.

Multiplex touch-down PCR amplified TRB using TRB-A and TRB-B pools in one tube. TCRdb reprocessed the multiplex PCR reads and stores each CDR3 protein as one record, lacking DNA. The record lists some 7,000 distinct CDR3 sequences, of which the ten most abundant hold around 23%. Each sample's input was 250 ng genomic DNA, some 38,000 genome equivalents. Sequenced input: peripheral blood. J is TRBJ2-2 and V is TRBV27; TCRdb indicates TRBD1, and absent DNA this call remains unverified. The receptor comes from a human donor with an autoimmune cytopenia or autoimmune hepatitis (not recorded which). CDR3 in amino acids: CAKPSEGVGELFF.